This paragraph reports one T cell receptor (beta chain). The antigen is unknown. TCRdb keeps only in-frame clones here, not all; method: immunoSEQ multiplex PCR. The data show approximately 110,000 clones, with roughly 90% seen just once and roughly 9.8% held by the top ten. These data belong to a study of T cell responses to AZD1222 COVID-19 vaccine. CDR1 and CDR2 from the germline V gene are LNHNV and YYDKDF (reference sequence). Trimming left V 3 bases short and J 5 bases short, with 7 bases between. The CDR3 extends over 12 amino acids. Study-level points and caveats: Receipt of two AZD1222 doses was followed by a rise in Spike-specific TCR breadth and depth. Only a handful of AZD1222 recipients tested seropositive at baseline. Repertoire sampling happened only post peak T cell response.

The TCR comes from an adult in good health. The source was peripheral blood, collected on day 0 of AZD1222 vaccination. The chain joins TRBV15 to TRBJ2-5; possible D gene TRBD2, 5 bases. The DNA of the CDR3 is TGTGCCACCAGCAGGGGAGTCGAGACCCAGTACTTC. This sequence encodes CATSRGVETQYF.